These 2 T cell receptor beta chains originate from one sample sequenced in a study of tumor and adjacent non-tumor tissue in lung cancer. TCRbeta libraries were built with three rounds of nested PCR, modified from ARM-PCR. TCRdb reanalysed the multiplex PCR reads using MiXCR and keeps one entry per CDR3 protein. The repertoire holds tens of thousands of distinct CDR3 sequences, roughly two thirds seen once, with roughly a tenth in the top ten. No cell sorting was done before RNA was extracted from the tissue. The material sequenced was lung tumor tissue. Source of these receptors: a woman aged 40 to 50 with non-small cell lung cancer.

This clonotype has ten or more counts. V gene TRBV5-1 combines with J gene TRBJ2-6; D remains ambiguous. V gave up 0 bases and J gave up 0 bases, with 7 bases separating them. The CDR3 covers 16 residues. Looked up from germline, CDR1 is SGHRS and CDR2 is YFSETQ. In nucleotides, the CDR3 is TGCGCCAGCAGCTTGGGCAGCACCTCTGGGGCCAACGTCCTGACTTTC. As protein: CASSLGSTSGANVLTF.

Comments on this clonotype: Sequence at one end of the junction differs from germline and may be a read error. The CDR3 nucleotides read TGTGTCAGCCCCACGGGTGGGCTCAACACTGAAGCTTTCTTT. Protein: CVSPTGGLNTEAFF. This rearrangement joins TRBV6-2 or TRBV6-3 to TRBJ1-1, with unresolved D. The CDR3 has 14 amino acids. Germline assignment: CDR1 MNHEY and CDR2 SVGEGT.